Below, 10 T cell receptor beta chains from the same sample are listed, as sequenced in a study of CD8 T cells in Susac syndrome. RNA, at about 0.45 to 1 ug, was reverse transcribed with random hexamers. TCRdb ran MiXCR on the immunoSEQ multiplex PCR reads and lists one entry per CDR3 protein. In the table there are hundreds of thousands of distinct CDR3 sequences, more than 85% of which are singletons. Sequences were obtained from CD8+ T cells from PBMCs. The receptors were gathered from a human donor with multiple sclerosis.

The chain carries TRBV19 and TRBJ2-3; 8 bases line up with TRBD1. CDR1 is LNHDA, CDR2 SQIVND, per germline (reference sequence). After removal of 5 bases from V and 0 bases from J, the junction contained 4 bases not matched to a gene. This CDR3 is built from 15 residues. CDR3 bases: TGTGCCAGTAGTCCCGGGACAGGAAGCACAGATACGCAGTATTTT. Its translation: CASSPGTGSTDTQYF.

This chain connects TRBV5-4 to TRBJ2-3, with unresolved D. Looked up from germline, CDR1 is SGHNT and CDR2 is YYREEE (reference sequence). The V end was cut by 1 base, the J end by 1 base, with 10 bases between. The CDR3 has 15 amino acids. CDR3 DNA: TGTGCCAGCAGCTTGTCCCCTGGCGGCACAGATACGCAGTATTTT. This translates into CASSLSPGGTDTQYF.

The CDR3 reads CASSQVGEDADTQYF. CDR3 nucleotides: TGCGCCAGCAGCCAAGTTGGGGAGGATGCAGATACGCAGTATTTT. This chain joins TRBV4-1 and TRBJ2-3; possible D gene TRBD2, 6 bases. Trimming cost V 1 base and J 4 bases, with 12 bases left between them. CDR1 MGHRA and CDR2 YSYEKL come from the germline V gene. This CDR3 contains 15 residues.

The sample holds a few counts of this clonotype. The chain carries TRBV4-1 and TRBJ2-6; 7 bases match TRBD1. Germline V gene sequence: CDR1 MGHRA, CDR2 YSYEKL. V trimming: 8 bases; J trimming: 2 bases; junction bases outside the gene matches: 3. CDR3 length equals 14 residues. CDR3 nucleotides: TGCGCCAGCTCACAGGGGCCTGGGGCCAACGTCCTGACTTTC. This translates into CASSQGPGANVLTF.

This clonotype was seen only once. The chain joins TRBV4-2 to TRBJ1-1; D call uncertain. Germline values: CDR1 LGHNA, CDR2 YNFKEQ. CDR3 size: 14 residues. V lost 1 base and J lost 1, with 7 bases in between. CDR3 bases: TGTGCCAGCAGCCAAGTTGGTCCGAACACTGAAGCTTTCTTT. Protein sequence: CASSQVGPNTEAFF.

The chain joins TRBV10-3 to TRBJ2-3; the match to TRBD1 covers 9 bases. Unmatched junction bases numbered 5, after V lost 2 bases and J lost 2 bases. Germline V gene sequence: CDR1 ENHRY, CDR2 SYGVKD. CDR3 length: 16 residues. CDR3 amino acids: CAISEPDRGDTDTQYF. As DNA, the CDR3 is TGTGCCATCAGTGAGCCCGACAGGGGGGACACAGATACGCAGTATTTT.

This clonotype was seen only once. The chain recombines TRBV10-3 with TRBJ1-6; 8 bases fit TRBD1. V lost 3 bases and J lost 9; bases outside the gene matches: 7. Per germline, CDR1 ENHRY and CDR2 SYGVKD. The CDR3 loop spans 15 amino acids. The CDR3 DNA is TGTGCCATCAGTGACTCTGCAGGGGGCAGTTCACCCCTCCACTTT. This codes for CAISDSAGGSSPLHF.

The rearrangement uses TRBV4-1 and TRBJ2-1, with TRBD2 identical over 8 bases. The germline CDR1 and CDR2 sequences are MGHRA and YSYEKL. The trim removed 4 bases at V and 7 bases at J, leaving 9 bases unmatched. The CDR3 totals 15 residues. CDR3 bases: TGCGCCAGCAGCCCCAGCGGGAGATTACAGAATGAGCAGTTCTTC. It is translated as CASSPSGRLQNEQFF.

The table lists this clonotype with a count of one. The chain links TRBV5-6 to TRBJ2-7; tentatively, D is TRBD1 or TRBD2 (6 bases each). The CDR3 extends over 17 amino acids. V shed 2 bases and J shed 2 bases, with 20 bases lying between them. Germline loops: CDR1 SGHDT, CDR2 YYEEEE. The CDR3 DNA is TGTGCCAGCAGCTTCTCGGTGGGGGGCCCGACGACCTACGAGCAGTACTTC. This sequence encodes CASSFSVGGPTTYEQYF.

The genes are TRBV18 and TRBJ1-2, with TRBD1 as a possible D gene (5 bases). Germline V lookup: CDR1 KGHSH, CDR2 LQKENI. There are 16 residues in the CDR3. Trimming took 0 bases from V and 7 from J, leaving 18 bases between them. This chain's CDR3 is CASSPPFGRGVGGYTF. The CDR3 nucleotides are TGTGCCAGCTCACCACCGTTTGGAAGGGGAGTGGGTGGCTACACCTTC.